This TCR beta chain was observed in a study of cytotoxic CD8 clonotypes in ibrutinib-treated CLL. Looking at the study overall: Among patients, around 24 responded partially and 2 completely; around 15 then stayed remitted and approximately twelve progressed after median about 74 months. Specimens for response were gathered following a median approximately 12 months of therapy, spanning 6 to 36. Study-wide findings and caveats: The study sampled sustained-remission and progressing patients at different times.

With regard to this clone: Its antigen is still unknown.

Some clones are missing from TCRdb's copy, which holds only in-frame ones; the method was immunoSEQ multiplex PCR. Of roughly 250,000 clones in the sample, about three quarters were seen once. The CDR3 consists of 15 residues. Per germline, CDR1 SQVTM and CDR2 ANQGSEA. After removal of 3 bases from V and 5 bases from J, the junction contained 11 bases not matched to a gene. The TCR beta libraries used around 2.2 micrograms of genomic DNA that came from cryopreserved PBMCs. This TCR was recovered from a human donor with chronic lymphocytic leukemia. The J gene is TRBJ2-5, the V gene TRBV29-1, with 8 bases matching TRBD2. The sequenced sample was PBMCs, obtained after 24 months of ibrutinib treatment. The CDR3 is CSVDAAGVRWETQYF. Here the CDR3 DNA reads TGCAGCGTTGATGCAGCGGGAGTTCGTTGGGAGACCCAGTACTTC.